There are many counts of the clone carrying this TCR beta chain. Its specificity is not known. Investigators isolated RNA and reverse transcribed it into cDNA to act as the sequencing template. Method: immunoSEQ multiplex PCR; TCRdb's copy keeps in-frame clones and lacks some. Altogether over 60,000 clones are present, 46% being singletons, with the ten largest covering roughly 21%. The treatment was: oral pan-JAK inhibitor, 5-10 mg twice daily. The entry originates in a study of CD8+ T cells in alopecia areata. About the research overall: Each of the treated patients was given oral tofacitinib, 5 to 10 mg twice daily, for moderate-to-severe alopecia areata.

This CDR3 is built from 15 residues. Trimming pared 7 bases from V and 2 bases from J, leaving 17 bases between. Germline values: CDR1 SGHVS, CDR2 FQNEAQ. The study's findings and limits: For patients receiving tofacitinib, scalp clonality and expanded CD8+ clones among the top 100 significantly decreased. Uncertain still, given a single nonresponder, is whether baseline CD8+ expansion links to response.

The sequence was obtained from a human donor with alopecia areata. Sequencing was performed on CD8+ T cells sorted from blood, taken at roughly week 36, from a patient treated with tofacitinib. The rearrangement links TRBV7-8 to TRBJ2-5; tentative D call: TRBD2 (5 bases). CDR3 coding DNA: TGTGCCAGCACCCCCCCGAATAGGGAGCAAGAGACCCAGTACTTC. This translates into CASTPPNREQETQYF.